This is a list of T cell receptor beta chains from one sample in a study of beta chain features in type 1 diabetes. Sequenced by immunoSEQ multiplex PCR; TCRdb stores in-frame clones only, minus some. The table lists some 200,000 clones, about a tenth of them singletons, with 1% to 1.5% in the top ten. The sequenced sample consisted of central memory CD4+ T cells from blood. These receptor sequences come from a man in his late teens or twenties in good health. The CDR3 runs from the conserved cysteine through the conserved F or W. A D gene is named only where the DNA matches it firmly. Only part of the rows carry a size: once, few, many, or a class if the clone is expanded.

D,size,J,V,CDR3,DNA
.,.,TRBJ1-5,TRBV4-2,CASSQGDGSVQPQHF,TGTGCCAGCAGCCAAGGGGACGGTTCAGTTCAGCCCCAGCATTTT
TRBD1,few,TRBJ2-5,TRBV30,CAGGQQETQYF,TGTGCCGGGGGACAGCAAGAGACCCAGTACTTC
TRBD1,few,TRBJ1-2,TRBV29-1,CIVTGDDGYTF,TGCATCGTGACAGGGGACGATGGCTACACCTTC
.,.,TRBJ1-1,TRBV5-4,CASSLYRINTEAFF,TGTGCCAGCAGCTTATATAGGATCAACACTGAAGCTTTCTTT
.,.,TRBJ2-7,TRBV5-1,CASSLGGEIYEQYF,TGCGCCAGCAGCTTGGGCGGGGAGATCTACGAGCAGTACTTC
.,.,TRBJ2-5,TRBV27,CASSFLWGTSRARTQYF,TGTGCCAGCAGTTTTTTGTGGGGTACTAGCCGGGCGCGAACCCAGTACTTC
.,few,TRBJ2-7,TRBV30,CAWRASSYEQYF,TGTGCCTGGAGGGCGAGCTCCTACGAGCAGTACTTC
.,.,TRBJ2-1,TRBV29-1,CSVVRDGGREQFF,TGCAGCGTCGTCCGGGACGGCGGGCGAGAGCAGTTCTTC
TRBD2,many,TRBJ2-5,TRBV9,CASSAATSIETQYF,TGTGCCAGCAGCGCCGCGACTAGCATAGAGACCCAGTACTTC
.,.,TRBJ2-1,TRBV4-2,CASSPPSGNEQFF,TGTGCCAGCAGCCCCCCCTCCGGGAATGAGCAGTTCTTC
.,few,TRBJ2-1,TRBV4-2,CASSQALGGAPSYNEQFF,TGTGCCAGCAGCCAAGCCCTTGGGGGAGCTCCCTCCTACAATGAGCAGTTCTTC
.,few,TRBJ2-7,TRBV5-4,CASSPSGPYEQYF,TGTGCCAGCAGCCCCAGCGGACCCTACGAGCAGTACTTC
TRBD2,.,TRBJ2-3,TRBV15,CATRSDGRALDTQYF,TGTGCCACTAGATCTGACGGGAGGGCGTTAGATACGCAGTATTTT
TRBD1,.,TRBJ1-4,TRBV6-1,CARRTGYNEKLFF,TGTGCCAGAAGGACAGGGTATAATGAAAAACTGTTTTTT
TRBD2,few,TRBJ2-1,TRBV2,CASSITGTSGYNEQFF,TGTGCCAGCAGTATCACCGGGACTAGCGGCTACAATGAGCAGTTCTTC
TRBD2,.,TRBJ2-5,TRBV13,CASSLGPGLAGGQETQYF,TGTGCCAGCAGCTTAGGCCCGGGACTAGCGGGAGGGCAAGAGACCCAGTACTTC
.,.,TRBJ2-3,TRBV7-9,CASSPVSTDTQYF,TGTGCCAGCAGCCCGGTATCGACAGATACGCAGTATTTT
.,few,TRBJ2-1,TRBV4-3,CASSQDIGSYNEQFF,TGCGCCAGCAGCCAAGATATAGGATCCTACAATGAGCAGTTCTTC
TRBD1,.,TRBJ2-7,TRBV7-9,CASSPRDRGLYEQYF,TGTGCCAGCAGTCCCCGGGACAGGGGACTATACGAGCAGTACTTC
.,few,TRBJ1-1,TRBV18,CASSQTGSGNTEAFF,TGTGCCAGCTCCCAGACAGGATCTGGGAACACTGAAGCTTTCTTT
.,many,TRBJ1-3,TRBV19,CASTPGQNGNTIYF,TGTGCCAGTACCCCGGGACAAAACGGAAACACCATATATTTT
.,.,TRBJ2-3,TRBV7-2,CASSLASWIDTQYF,TGTGCCAGCAGCTTAGCTTCCTGGATAGATACGCAGTATTTT
.,many,TRBJ1-1,TRBV13,CASSLGIRHRNTEAFF,TGTGCCAGCAGCTTAGGCATAAGACACAGGAACACTGAAGCTTTCTTT
.,.,TRBJ2-5,TRBV6-5,CASSALPGQTLPQYF,TGTGCCAGCAGCGCGCTACCTGGACAGACTTTGCCCCAGTACTTC
.,few,TRBJ2-3,TRBV6-6,CASSSREGGTDTQYF,TGTGCCAGCAGTTCCCGTGAGGGGGGCACAGATACGCAGTATTTT
TRBD1,.,TRBJ2-3,TRBV5-1,CASSFGTGDPDTQYF,TGCGCCAGCAGCTTCGGTACAGGGGATCCCGATACGCAGTATTTT
TRBD1,few,TRBJ2-7,TRBV27,CASSRGTGVGEQYF,TGTGCCAGCTCCAGAGGGACAGGGGTCGGCGAGCAGTACTTC
.,.,TRBJ2-1,TRBV18,CASSPQAAYNEQFF,TGTGCCAGCTCACCACAGGCCGCCTACAATGAGCAGTTCTTC
.,few,TRBJ2-5,TRBV7-2,CASSFSGDAETQYF,TGTGCCAGCAGCTTTTCAGGGGACGCAGAGACCCAGTACTTC
TRBD2,.,TRBJ2-7,TRBV7-6,CASSTTGLVGEQYF,TGTGCCAGCAGCACAACGGGACTAGTTGGCGAGCAGTACTTC
.,few,TRBJ2-3,TRBV10-3,CAISGALTDTQYF,TGTGCCATCAGCGGGGCCCTCACAGATACGCAGTATTTT
.,once,TRBJ1-1,TRBV9,CASSDRLGSTEAFF,TGTGCCAGCAGCGACCGGCTTGGAAGCACTGAAGCTTTCTTT
.,few,TRBJ2-5,TRBV5-4,CASSLDIQETQYF,TGTGCCAGCAGCTTGGACATCCAAGAGACCCAGTACTTC
.,few,TRBJ2-7,TRBV14,CASSPLGRAYEQYF,TGTGCCAGCAGCCCTTTAGGCAGGGCCTACGAGCAGTACTTC
.,few,TRBJ2-1,TRBV9,CASSPQGGSTNEQFF,TGTGCCAGCAGCCCACAGGGGGGGAGTACCAATGAGCAGTTCTTC
.,.,TRBJ2-7,TRBV21-1,CASSPWRGLCYEQYF,TGTGCCAGCAGCCCCTGGCGAGGACTGTGCTACGAGCAGTACTTC
.,.,TRBJ2-2,TRBV9,CANTGELFF,TGTGCGAACACCGGGGAGCTGTTTTTT
TRBD1,few,TRBJ2-1,TRBV29-1,CSAKDRGRSTRNEQFF,TGCAGCGCCAAAGACAGGGGGCGGTCGACAAGGAATGAGCAGTTCTTC
TRBD2,.,TRBJ2-3,TRBV5-1,CASSQRSTSGGDTQYF,TGCGCCAGCAGCCAGCGATCGACTAGCGGAGGAGATACGCAGTATTTT
.,.,TRBJ2-5,TRBV5-1,CASSLRPDQETQYF,TGCGCCAGCAGCTTGAGGCCGGACCAAGAGACCCAGTACTTC
TRBD1,few,TRBJ2-5,TRBV9,CASGTGAGQETQYF,TGTGCCAGCGGGACAGGGGCGGGACAAGAGACCCAGTACTTC
TRBD2,few,TRBJ2-7,TRBV27,CASSSTGGYEQYF,TGTGCCAGCAGTTCCACGGGGGGCTACGAGCAGTACTTC
.,.,TRBJ2-7,TRBV18,CASSPGTREQYF,TGTGCCAGCTCACCAGGGACACGCGAGCAGTACTTC
TRBD1,few,TRBJ2-3,TRBV7-3,CASSIPGQGKDTQYF,TGTGCCAGCAGCATTCCGGGACAGGGAAAAGATACGCAGTATTTT
.,.,TRBJ1-1,TRBV13,CAPSSVGGNTEAFF,TGTGCCCCAAGCTCAGTTGGAGGTAACACTGAAGCTTTCTTT
.,many,TRBJ1-2,TRBV7-2,CASSQSRQTSNYGYTF,TGTGCCAGCAGCCAGTCCCGGCAGACTTCTAACTATGGCTACACCTTC
TRBD1,.,TRBJ1-1,TRBV15,CATSRVEGANTEAFF,TGTGCCACCAGCAGAGTCGAGGGGGCGAACACTGAAGCTTTCTTT
.,many,TRBJ2-5,TRBV20-1,CSAGPGETQYF,TGCAGTGCTGGGCCTGGGGAGACCCAGTACTTC
.,few,TRBJ1-2,TRBV29-1,CSVSTGAGYGYTF,TGCAGCGTTTCGACTGGAGCGGGCTATGGCTACACCTTC
.,.,TRBJ2-3,TRBV27,CASSLPSGARTDTQYF,TGTGCCAGCAGTTTACCCTCGGGGGCCCGCACAGATACGCAGTATTTT
TRBD2,.,TRBJ2-1,TRBV7-3,CASSSGLISYNEQFF,TGTGCCAGCAGCTCGGGACTAATCTCCTACAATGAGCAGTTCTTC
TRBD1,.,TRBJ2-7,TRBV5-1,CASSRTGGLSYEQYF,TGCGCCAGCAGCCGGACAGGGGGGCTCTCCTACGAGCAGTACTTC
.,few,TRBJ2-5,TRBV7-2,CASSSPRTVQETQYF,TGTGCCAGCAGCTCCCCAAGGACAGTTCAAGAGACCCAGTACTTC
.,few,TRBJ2-7,TRBV7-2,CASSLVRLYEQYF,TGTGCCAGCAGCTTAGTACGGCTCTACGAACAGTACTTC
.,many,TRBJ2-5,TRBV25-1,CASSDSRRQETQYF,TGTGCCAGCAGTGACAGTCGAAGACAAGAGACCCAGTACTTC